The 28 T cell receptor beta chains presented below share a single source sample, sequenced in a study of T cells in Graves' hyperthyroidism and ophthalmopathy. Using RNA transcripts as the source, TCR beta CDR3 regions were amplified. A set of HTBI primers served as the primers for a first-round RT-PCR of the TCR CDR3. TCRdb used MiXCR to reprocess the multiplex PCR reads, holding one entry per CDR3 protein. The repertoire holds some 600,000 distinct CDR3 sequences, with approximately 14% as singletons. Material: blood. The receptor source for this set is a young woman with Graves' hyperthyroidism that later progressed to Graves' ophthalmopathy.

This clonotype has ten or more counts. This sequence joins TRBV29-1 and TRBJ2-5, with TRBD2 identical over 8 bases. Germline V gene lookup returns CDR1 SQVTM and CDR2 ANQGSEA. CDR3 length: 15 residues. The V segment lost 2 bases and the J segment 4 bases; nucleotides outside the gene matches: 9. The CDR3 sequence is CSVEYGAGGPETQYF. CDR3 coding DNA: TGCAGCGTTGAATACGGTGCGGGAGGTCCAGAGACCCAGTACTTC.

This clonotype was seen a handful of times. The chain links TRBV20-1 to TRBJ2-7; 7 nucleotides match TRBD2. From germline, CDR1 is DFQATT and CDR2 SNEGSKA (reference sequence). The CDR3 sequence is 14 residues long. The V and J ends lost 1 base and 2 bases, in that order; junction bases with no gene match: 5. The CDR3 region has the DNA TGCAGTGCTAGAGTCCTAGCGGACGCCTACGAGCAGTACTTC. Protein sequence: CSARVLADAYEQYF.

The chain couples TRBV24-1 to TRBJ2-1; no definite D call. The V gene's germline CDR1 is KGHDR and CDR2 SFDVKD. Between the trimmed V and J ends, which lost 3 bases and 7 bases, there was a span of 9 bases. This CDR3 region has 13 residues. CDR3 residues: CATSDPQWNEQFF. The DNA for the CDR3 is TGTGCCACCAGTGATCCCCAATGGAATGAGCAGTTCTTC.

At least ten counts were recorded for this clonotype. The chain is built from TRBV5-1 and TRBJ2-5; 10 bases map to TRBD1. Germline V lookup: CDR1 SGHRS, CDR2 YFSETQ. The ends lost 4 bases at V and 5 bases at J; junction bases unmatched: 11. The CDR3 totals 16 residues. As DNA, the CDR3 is TGCGCCAGCAGCCCTGACAGGGGGCGGTATGGGGAGACCCAGTACTTC. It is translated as CASSPDRGRYGETQYF.

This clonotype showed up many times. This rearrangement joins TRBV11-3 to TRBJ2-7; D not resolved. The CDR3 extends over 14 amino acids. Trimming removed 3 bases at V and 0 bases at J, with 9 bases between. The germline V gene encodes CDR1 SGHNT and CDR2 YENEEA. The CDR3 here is CASSFSRSSYEQYF. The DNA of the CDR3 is TGTGCCAGCAGCTTTTCACGGAGCTCCTACGAGCAGTACTTC.

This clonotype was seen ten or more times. This CDR3 is CATSSGGNNEQFF. DNA of the CDR3: TGTGCCACCAGTAGCGGAGGTAACAATGAGCAGTTCTTC. The chain links TRBV24-1 to TRBJ2-1, with D perhaps TRBD2 (5 bases). The V end lost 6 bases, the J end lost 5 bases, and 10 bases lay between the germline ends. The V gene's germline CDR1 is KGHDR and CDR2 SFDVKD. The CDR3 consists of 13 residues.

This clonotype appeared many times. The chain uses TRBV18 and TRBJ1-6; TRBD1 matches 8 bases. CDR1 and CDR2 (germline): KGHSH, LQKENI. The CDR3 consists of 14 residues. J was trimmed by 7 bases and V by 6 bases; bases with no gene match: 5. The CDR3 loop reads CASSRGRENSPLHF. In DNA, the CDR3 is TGTGCCAGCTCCAGGGGGCGGGAGAATTCACCCCTCCACTTT.

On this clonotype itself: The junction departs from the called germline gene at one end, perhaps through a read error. Here the CDR3 DNA reads TGTGCCAGTGGTATCGACCAACAGGGGGCGTATGGCTACACCTTC. Amino acids: CASGIDQQGAYGYTF. The chain recombines TRBV19 with TRBJ1-2, with 9 bases that match TRBD1. CDR3 size: 15 residues. In germline, CDR1 is LNHDA, CDR2 SQIVND (reference sequence). Full variable domain (missing parts from reference TRBV19 and TRBJ1-2): DGGITQSPKYLFRKEGQNVTLSCEQNLNHDAMYWYRQDPGQGLRLIYYSQIVNDFQKGDIAEGYSVSREKKESFPLTVTSAQKNPTAFYLCASGIDQQGAYGYTFGSGTRLTVV.

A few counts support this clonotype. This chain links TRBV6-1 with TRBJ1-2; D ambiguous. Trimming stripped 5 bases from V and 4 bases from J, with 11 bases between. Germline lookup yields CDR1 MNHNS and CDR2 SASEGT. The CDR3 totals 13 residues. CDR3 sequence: CASSPETFYGYTF. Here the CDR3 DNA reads TGTGCCAGCAGTCCCGAGACCTTCTATGGCTACACCTTC.

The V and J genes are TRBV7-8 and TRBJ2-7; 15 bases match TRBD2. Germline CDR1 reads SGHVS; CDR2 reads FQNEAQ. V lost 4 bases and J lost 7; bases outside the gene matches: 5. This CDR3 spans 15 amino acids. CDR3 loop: CASSWAGLAGGEQYF. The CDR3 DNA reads TGTGCCAGCAGCTGGGCAGGACTAGCGGGGGGGGAGCAGTACTTC.

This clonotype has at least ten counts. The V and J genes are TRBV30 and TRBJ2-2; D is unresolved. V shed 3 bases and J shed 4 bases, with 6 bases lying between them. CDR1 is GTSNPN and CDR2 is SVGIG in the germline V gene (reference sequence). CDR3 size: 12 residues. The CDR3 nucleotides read TGTGCCTGGAGCCGAGGCACCGGGGAGCTGTTTTTT. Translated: CAWSRGTGELFF.

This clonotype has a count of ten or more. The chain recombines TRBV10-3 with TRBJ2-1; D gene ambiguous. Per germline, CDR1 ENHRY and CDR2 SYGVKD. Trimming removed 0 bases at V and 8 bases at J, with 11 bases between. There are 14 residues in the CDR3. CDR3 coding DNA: TGTGCCATCAGTGAGTCGATGAGAGCTGATGAGCAGTTCTTC. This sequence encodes CAISESMRADEQFF.

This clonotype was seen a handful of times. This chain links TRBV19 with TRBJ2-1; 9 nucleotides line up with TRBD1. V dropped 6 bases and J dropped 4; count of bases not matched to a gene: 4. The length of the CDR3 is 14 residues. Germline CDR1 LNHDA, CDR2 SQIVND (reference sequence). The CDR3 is CASRNGTGYNEQFF. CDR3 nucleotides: TGTGCCAGTAGAAACGGGACAGGGTACAATGAGCAGTTCTTC.

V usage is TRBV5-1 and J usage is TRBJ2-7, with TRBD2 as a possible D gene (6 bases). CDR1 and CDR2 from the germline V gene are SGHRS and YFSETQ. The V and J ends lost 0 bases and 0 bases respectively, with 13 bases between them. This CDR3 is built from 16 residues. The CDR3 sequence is CASSLGPGLGSYEQYF. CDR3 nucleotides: TGCGCCAGCAGCTTGGGTCCGGGACTGGGCTCCTACGAGCAGTACTTC.

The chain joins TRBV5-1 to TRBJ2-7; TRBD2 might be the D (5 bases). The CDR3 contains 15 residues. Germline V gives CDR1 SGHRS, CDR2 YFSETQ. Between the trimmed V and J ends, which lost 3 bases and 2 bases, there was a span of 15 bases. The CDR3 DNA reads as TGCGCCAGCAGCTCGCAAACTAGTAACCCCTACGAGCAGTACTTC. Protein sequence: CASSSQTSNPYEQYF.

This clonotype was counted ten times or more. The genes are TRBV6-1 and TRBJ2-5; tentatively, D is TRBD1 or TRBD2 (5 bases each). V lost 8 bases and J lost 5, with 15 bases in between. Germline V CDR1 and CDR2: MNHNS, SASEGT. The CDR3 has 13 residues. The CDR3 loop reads CASSRGNGETQYF. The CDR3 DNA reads TGTGCCAGCTCTCGGGGCAACGGCGAGACCCAGTACTTC.

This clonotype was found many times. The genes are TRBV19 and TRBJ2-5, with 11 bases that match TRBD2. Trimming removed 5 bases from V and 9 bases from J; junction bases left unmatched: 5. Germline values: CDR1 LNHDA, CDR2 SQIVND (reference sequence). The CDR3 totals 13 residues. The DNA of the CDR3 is TGTGCCAGTAGTGCCGGGACTAGCGGATCCCAGTACTTC. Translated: CASSAGTSGSQYF.

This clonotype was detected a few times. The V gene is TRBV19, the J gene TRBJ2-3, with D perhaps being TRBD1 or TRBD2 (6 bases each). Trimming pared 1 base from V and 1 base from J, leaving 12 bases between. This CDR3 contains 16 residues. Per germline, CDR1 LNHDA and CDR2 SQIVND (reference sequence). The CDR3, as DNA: TGTGCCAGTAGTATAGTCTGGGGGGCCGGCACAGATACGCAGTATTTT. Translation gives CASSIVWGAGTDTQYF.

Here the CDR3 reads CASSEIVSRNFYEQYF. In nucleotides, the CDR3 is TGTGCCAGCAGCGAAATCGTTTCGCGGAACTTCTACGAGCAGTACTTC. The V and J genes are TRBV14 and TRBJ2-7; no reliable D call. Germline CDR1 SGHDN, CDR2 FVKESK. The V end was cut by 5 bases, the J end by 3 bases, with 20 bases between. This CDR3 is built from 16 residues.

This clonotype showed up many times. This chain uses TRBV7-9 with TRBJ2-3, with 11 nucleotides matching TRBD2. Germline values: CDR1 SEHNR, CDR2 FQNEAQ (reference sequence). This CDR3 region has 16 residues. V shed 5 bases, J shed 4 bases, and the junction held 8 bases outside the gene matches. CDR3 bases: TGTGCCAGCAGCGACTATAGCGGGAGGGCCCCAGATACGCAGTATTTT. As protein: CASSDYSGRAPDTQYF.

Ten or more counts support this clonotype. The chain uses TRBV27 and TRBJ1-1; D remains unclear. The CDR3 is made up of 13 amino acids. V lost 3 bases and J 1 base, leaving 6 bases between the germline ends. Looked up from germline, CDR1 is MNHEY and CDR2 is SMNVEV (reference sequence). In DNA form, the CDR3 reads TGTGCCAGCAGTTTCGGTTCGAACACTGAAGCTTTCTTT. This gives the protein CASSFGSNTEAFF.

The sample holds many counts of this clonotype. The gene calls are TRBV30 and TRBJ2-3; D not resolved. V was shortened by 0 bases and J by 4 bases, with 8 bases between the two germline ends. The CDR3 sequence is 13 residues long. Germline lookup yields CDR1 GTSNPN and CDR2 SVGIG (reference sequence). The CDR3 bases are TGTGCCTGGAGTGTAAGGTTTCCAGATACGCAGTATTTT. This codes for CAWSVRFPDTQYF. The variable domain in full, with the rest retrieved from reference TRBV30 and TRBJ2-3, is SQTIHQWPATLVQPVGSPLSLECTVEGTSNPNLYWYRQAAGRGLQLLFYSVGIGQISSEVPQNLSASRPQDRQFILSSKKLLLSDSGFYLCAWSVRFPDTQYFGPGTRLTVL.

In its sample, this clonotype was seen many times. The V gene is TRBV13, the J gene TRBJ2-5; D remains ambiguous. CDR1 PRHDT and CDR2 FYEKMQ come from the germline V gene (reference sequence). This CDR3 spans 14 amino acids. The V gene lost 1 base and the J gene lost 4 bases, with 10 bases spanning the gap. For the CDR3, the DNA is TGTGCCAGCAGCTTAGTTAGTAGGCGAGAGACCCAGTACTTC. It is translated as CASSLVSRRETQYF.

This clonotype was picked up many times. CDR3 sequence: CASSLGSRVWNNQPQHF. In DNA, the CDR3 is TGTGCCAGCAGTTTAGGGTCCCGTGTTTGGAACAATCAGCCCCAGCATTTT. The chain recombines TRBV28 with TRBJ1-5; D gene uncertain. Germline-derived CDR1 and CDR2 are MDHEN and SYDVKM. CDR3 size: 17 residues. The V end was cut by 2 bases, the J end by 3 bases, with 17 bases between.

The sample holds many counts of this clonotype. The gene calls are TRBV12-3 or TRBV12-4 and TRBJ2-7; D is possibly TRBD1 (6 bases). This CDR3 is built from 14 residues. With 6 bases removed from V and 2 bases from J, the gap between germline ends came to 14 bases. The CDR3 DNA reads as TGTGCCAGCAGCAGGACCGGGACACCCTACGAGCAGTACTTC. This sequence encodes CASSRTGTPYEQYF.

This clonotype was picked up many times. The CDR3 DNA is TGTGCCAGCAGTTACGGGCGCGGGAATCAGCCCCAGCATTTT. It translates to CASSYGRGNQPQHF. The chain is built from TRBV6-2 or TRBV6-3 and TRBJ1-5; D uncertain. This CDR3 region has 14 residues. Deletions cut 2 bases from V and 4 bases from J, with 9 bases between. Germline assignment: CDR1 MNHEY and CDR2 SVGEGT.

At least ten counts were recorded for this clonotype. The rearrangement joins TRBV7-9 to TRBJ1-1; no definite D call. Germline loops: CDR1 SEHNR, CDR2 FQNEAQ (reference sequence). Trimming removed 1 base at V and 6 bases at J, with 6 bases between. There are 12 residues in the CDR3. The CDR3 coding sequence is TGTGCCAGCAGCTTAGACGGTGCTGAAGCTTTCTTT. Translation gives CASSLDGAEAFF.

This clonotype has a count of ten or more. DNA for the CDR3: TGTGCCAGCAGTTACTCGGAACGGACAAACACTGAAGCTTTCTTT. It is translated as CASSYSERTNTEAFF. This chain connects TRBV6-2 or TRBV6-3 to TRBJ1-1; D is perhaps TRBD1 (5 bases). Germline V lookup: CDR1 MNHEY, CDR2 SVGEGT. This CDR3 contains 15 residues. Trimming took off 0 bases at V and 2 bases at J, with 10 bases between the two ends.